These 5 T cell receptor beta chains were all obtained from the same sample, sequenced in a study of metastatic and nonmetastatic thyroid tumors (dated by TCRdb to between 2020 and 2021). Library creation used PCR. Sequencing was carried out with an Illumina HiSeq 4000. TCRdb reprocessing: public reads trimmed at Q25 with fastp, clones called with MiXCR, in-frame beta chains kept. The sample table records approximately 14,000 clones; approximately 30% of these occur just once. Roughly 9.6% of the sample rests with the top ten. Before undergoing thyroid surgery, none of the patients had been given any kind of treatment. What was sequenced was tumor tissue. These TCRs come from a male donor with papillary thyroid cancer or a benign thyroid nodule (not recorded which). Some clones in this sample may be carry-over from other donors' samples.

This clone was detected a few times. The chain couples TRBV19 to TRBJ2-2; D gene unclear. CDR1 is LNHDA, CDR2 SQIVND, per germline (reference sequence). V was pared by 3 bases and J by 1 base, with 3 bases between. This CDR3 has 13 residues. CDR3 in DNA: TGTGCCAGTAGTATCTGGAACACCGGGGAGCTGTTTTTT. It is translated as CASSIWNTGELFF.

As to this clone: A junction boundary mismatches the germline segment, possibly from a read error. The rearrangement links TRBV5-1 to TRBJ2-5, with a weak D call TRBD1 (5 bases). There are 14 residues in the CDR3. Germline-derived CDR1 and CDR2 are SGHRS and YFSETQ. The CDR3 sequence: CASSVDMWQETQSF. CDR3 sequence (DNA): TGCGCCAGCAGCGTGGACATGTGGCAAGAGACCCAGTCCTTC.

As regards this clone: The junction departs from the called germline gene at one end, perhaps through a read error. The chain combines TRBV3-1 with TRBJ2-2; D is unclear. The germline CDR1 and CDR2 sequences are LGHDT and YNNKEL (reference sequence). The CDR3 has 13 residues. DNA of the CDR3: TGTGCCAGCAGCCAAGACTGGACCGTGGAGCTGTTTTTT. Protein: CASSQDWTVELFF. The full variable domain, its missing parts supplied by reference TRBV3-1 and TRBJ2-2, is DTAVSQTPKYLVTQMGNDKSIKCEQNLGHDTMYWYKQDSKKFLKIMFSYNNKELIINETVPNRFSPKSPDKAHLNLHINSLELGDSAVYFCASSQDWTVELFFGEGSRLTVL.

This chain joins TRBV20-1 and TRBJ2-3; TRBD2 matches at 11 bases. The CDR3 sequence is 15 residues long. Germline assignment: CDR1 DFQATT and CDR2 SNEGSKA (reference sequence). J lost 6 bases, V lost 7 bases, and 12 bases had no gene match. This CDR3 is CSVPLAGVAPDTQYF. In nucleotides, the CDR3 is TGCAGTGTCCCACTAGCGGGAGTTGCCCCCGATACGCAGTATTTT.

V gene TRBV7-2 combines with J gene TRBJ2-7; 8 positions match TRBD1. The ends lost 7 bases at V and 3 bases at J; junction bases unmatched: 11. Germline CDR1 SGHTA, CDR2 FQGNSA. The CDR3 loop spans 15 amino acids. The CDR3 sequence is CASTEQGVLGYEQYF. DNA of the CDR3: TGTGCCAGCACCGAACAGGGGGTCTTGGGCTACGAGCAGTACTTC.